A selection of T cell receptor beta chains follows, all from one sample in a study of CD8+ T cells in alopecia areata. Assay: immunoSEQ multiplex PCR; the TCRdb copy retains only in-frame clones and omits some. The sample consists of roughly 190,000 clones, 60% of them appearing once. Specimen: CD4+ T cells sorted from blood, collected at week 24, from a patient treated with tofacitinib. These receptors came from a human donor with alopecia areata. CDR3s include the opening cysteine and the closing phenylalanine or tryptophan. Each record gives: clone size, J gene, V gene, D gene, CDR3 DNA, CDR3 protein. The D gene is left open where the match is weak. The size of a clone is reported for some rows only, either as once, few or many, or as a class for expanded clones.

>NA|TRBJ1-4|TRBV5-1|NA
TGCGCCAGCAGCCCCGGGCTACAGAATGAAAAACTGTTTTTT
CASSPGLQNEKLFF
>NA|TRBJ1-1|TRBV29-1|NA
TGCAGCGTTGAAGGGCTGGCAGATGAAGCTTTCTTT
CSVEGLADEAFF
>NA|TRBJ2-1|TRBV7-8|TRBD2
TGTGCCAGCAGCACCCTCGCGGGGGTCTTCAATGAGCAGTTCTTC
CASSTLAGVFNEQFF
>NA|TRBJ2-3|TRBV27|NA
TGTGCCAGCAGTTTTTCGGGTAGGCCGCCAGGAGGTACGCAGTATTTT
CASSFSGRPPGGTQYF
>NA|TRBJ1-5|TRBV6-1|NA
TGTGCCAGCAGTGAATCAGGGTTTGGACAGCCCCAGCATTTT
CASSESGFGQPQHF
>NA|TRBJ1-2|TRBV6-1|TRBD1
TGTGCCATCAGTGACAGGGGGGAAGGCTACACCTTC
CAISDRGEGYTF
>NA|TRBJ1-5|TRBV15|NA
TGTGCCACCAGCAGAGATGATACGGGGCCAGCTGGCAATCAGCCCCAGCATTTT
CATSRDDTGPAGNQPQHF
>NA|TRBJ2-7|TRBV5-6|NA
TGTGCCAGTACACTTACTAACGGCTACGAGCAGTACTTC
CASTLTNGYEQYF
>NA|TRBJ2-7|TRBV28|TRBD1
TGTGCCAGCAGTTCCACCCCCGCGGGACAGGGAAGGATCTACTTC
CASSSTPAGQGRIYF
>NA|TRBJ1-1|TRBV5-6|NA
TGTGCCAGCAGCTTGTTGTACAGGAAGAACACTGAAGCTTTCTTT
CASSLLYRKNTEAFF
>NA|TRBJ2-2|TRBV15|NA
TGTGCCACCAGCAGAGATAGAGTCGTAACCGGGGAGCTGTTTTTT
CATSRDRVVTGELFF
>few|TRBJ2-3|TRBV30|TRBD2
TGTGCCTGGAGTGCGGAGCGGGGGGGAGGGTGGACAGATACGCAGTATTTT
CAWSAERGGGWTDTQYF
>NA|TRBJ2-7|TRBV7-7|NA
TGTGCCAGCAGCCCGTCGGGCCTAAGGAACGAGCAGTACTTC
CASSPSGLRNEQYF
>few|TRBJ1-1|TRBV15|NA
TGTGCCACCAGCAGAGTGAAGGGGGGCTCTGAAGCTTTCTTT
CATSRVKGGSEAFF
>NA|TRBJ1-4|TRBV30|NA
TGTGCCTGGAGTGTACTCGGAAAACTGTTTTTT
CAWSVLGKLFF
>NA|TRBJ1-2|TRBV2|NA
TGTGCCAGCAGTGACGAGGCAGTCTATGGCTACACCTTC
CASSDEAVYGYTF
>few|TRBJ1-1|TRBV7-8|NA
TGTGCCAGCAGCTTAGCGTTTGAAGCTTTCTTT
CASSLAFEAFF
>NA|TRBJ1-5|TRBV28|NA
TGTGCCAGCAGTTTATTGGATCATAGCAATCAGCCCCAGCATTTT
CASSLLDHSNQPQHF
>NA|TRBJ2-3|TRBV6-4|NA
TGTGCCAGCAGTGCTGGGGCGTACGGGGATACGCAGTATTTT
CASSAGAYGDTQYF
>NA|TRBJ1-1|TRBV28|NA
TGTGCCAGCAGTTTACTTCCAGGCCCTTTGAACACTGAAGCTTTCTTT
CASSLLPGPLNTEAFF
>NA|TRBJ2-7|TRBV6-6|NA
TGTGCCAGCAGTTACTACGGGAGTGGAGTGTTTTACGAGCAGTACTTC
CASSYYGSGVFYEQYF
>NA|TRBJ2-7|TRBV5-1|NA
TGCGCCAGCAGCTTGGACGGTGGGACAACCTACGAGCAGTACTTC
CASSLDGGTTYEQYF
>NA|TRBJ1-2|TRBV27|TRBD1
TGTGCCAGCAGCCGGGACAGGGCCTCCTATGGCTACACCTTC
CASSRDRASYGYTF
>NA|TRBJ1-1|TRBV29-1|NA
TGCAGCGTTGACGGGGGGACATTACGGACTGAAGCTTTCTTT
CSVDGGTLRTEAFF